This TCR beta chain was retrieved from a study of T cells in Graves' hyperthyroidism and ophthalmopathy. Study details: Peripheral blood collection took place at initial diagnosis, before any treatment.

Clinical symptoms, serum thyroxine and TRAb, thyroid ultrasound and orbital computed tomography together formed the diagnostic basis. In this sample, this clonotype turned up a few times. Its antigen remains unidentified. Amplification targeted TCR beta CDR3 regions from RNA transcripts. TCR CDR3 regions were first amplified by RT-PCR with HTBI primers. Via MiXCR, TCRdb re-called the multiplex PCR reads, giving one row per CDR3 protein. This table has about 840,000 distinct CDR3 sequences, approximately 40% appearing once. Overall study results and limits: The model foresaw ophthalmopathy a median about 6.5 months prior to onset.

The source of this sequence is a man younger than 35 with Graves' hyperthyroidism. Material: blood.

CDR3 in amino acids: CASSVGGTPYEQYF. CDR3 DNA sequence: TGTGCCAGCAGCGTAGGGGGTACGCCCTACGAGCAGTACTTC. The chain couples TRBV9 to TRBJ2-7; D uncertain. Trimming pared 0 bases from V and 2 bases from J, leaving 9 bases between. The germline CDR1 and CDR2 sequences are SGDLS and YYNGEE. The CDR3 contains 14 residues.